This TCR beta chain appears in the sequencing data of a study of T-cell reconstitution after alpha-beta-depleted transplantation in children. Findings and limits, study-wide: Surviving recipient cells, namely T cells and thymic progenitors, were the source of high day-60 TCRbeta diversity in some patients. After transplant, at about two months, alpha-beta T cells were reportedly derived from several hundred expanded graft clones. At the one-year point after transplant, T-cell counts and TCRbeta diversity were found to come mostly from T cells that had been newly produced.

CDR1 is MDHEN, CDR2 SYDVKM, per germline. Trimming took off 7 bases at V and 4 bases at J, with 20 bases between the two ends. CDR3 length: 15 residues. This clonotype appeared many times. Its antigen is unidentified. During its preparation, the TCRbeta library received unique molecular identifiers. TCRdb reanalysed the PCR reads using MiXCR and keeps one entry per CDR3 protein. The sample holds about 200,000 distinct CDR3 sequences, roughly 7.1% seen once. This clonotype was sampled from a boy between 2 and 10 years old with acute lymphoblastic leukemia, due to receive a stem cell transplant. V is TRBV28 and J is TRBJ2-7; D possibly corresponds to TRBD1 (6 bases). Sequencing used PBMCs, obtained before TCRalphabeta/CD19-depleted stem cell transplant. CDR3 residues: CASTKTGPVKYEQYF. The CDR3, as DNA: TGTGCCAGCACGAAAACAGGGCCCGTTAAGTACGAGCAGTACTTC.